This TCR beta chain is drawn from a study of cytomegalovirus exposure and HLA in healthy donors (dated by TCRdb to about 2017). With respect to the entire study: According to an earlier analysis of 587 of the donors, about 190 million T cells yielded some 120 million unique TCR beta sequences and roughly 280 Gb of sequence data. The T cell repertoires of 670 or so subjects were profiled by immunosequencing and related to cytomegalovirus serostatus. HLA typing included class I and class II loci at four-digit resolution. An early release covering approximately 600 HLA-typed donors comprised about 290 gigabases of sequencing data and some 79 million unique TCR sequences. Donor age, sex, ethnicity and CMV serostatus were compiled together with the repertoire data. Typing coverage varied by locus: 629-630 donors for A, B, C, DRB1 and DQB1; more than 500 for DQA1; more than 600 for DPA1; around 490 for DPB1. To predict cytomegalovirus infection status, the study brought together high-throughput TCR immunosequencing, statistical association of individual TCRs with disease status, and machine learning. To decide whether each TCR beta V gene segment behaved as functional or pseudogenic, an earlier analysis of some 580 of the donors relied on high-throughput TCR beta sequencing. Besides the first cohort of about 730 subjects, a separate validation cohort made up of 120 different subjects was used. Of the roughly 400 genotyped donors, roughly 80% fell in the genetic ancestry cluster associated with self-reported Caucasian donors. Every repertoire in the discovery cohort had been generated on one and the same sequencing platform. The later analysis used no new phenotypic data to find candidate immune exposures, relying instead on TCR beta sequences and their occurrence across donors. A later genetic analysis took genome-wide SNP genotypes for about three fifths of the 666 donors and used that subset as a discovery cohort. A later analysis re-examined previously published TCR beta repertoires from 600 to 700 donors and added high-resolution HLA genotyping to investigate patterns of TCR occurrence. On average, around 240,000 unique TCR beta nucleotide sequences were sequenced per donor among a few hundred genotyped donors of the cohort, with around 19% of those sequences being non-productive. Roughly 5 DR-DQ haplotypes were handled as single units for association and clustering, since linkage in the cohort was strong. The study was designed to test whether signatures of past pathogen exposure could be identified by cataloging public T cell receptors.

Findings and caveats that apply to the study as a whole: Some IMGT-functional V segments, including TRBV6-2 and TRBV6-3, could not be distinguished by the 87-base-pair reads and were therefore excluded. In a later analysis, 16,951 TCR beta sequences were associated with specific HLA alleles at a false discovery rate of 0.05. The earlier analysis of almost 600 of the donors excluded roughly 17 rarely observed V segments, including chromosome 9 orphons, because counts were too low. In the study, approximately 160 TCR beta chains were listed as associated with cytomegalovirus. In a later genetic analysis, a missense DCLRE1C variant was associated with V-gene and J-gene trimming of TCR beta chains, and the association was replicated in an independent cohort. In a later analysis, HLA-associated TCR beta chains showed more clonal expansion and lower generation probabilities than non-associated chains that were equally common. Strong co-occurrence of HLA alleles, especially DR and DQ, made assigning TCR associations to individual alleles difficult. In a later analysis, most CMV-associated TCR beta chains were found to appear HLA-restricted, with HLA associations seemingly driven largely by CMV exposure. Presence/absence analyses assumed roughly uniform sequencing depth across donors, an assumption that may not hold. Because some donors lacked HLA typing at each locus, the association tests relied only on the typed subset. A cluster of highly shared sequence variants was judged likely to represent a technical artifact of the sequencing pipeline. According to the authors, the approach could potentially be generalized to other disease states and immunological phenotypes. According to a later genetic analysis, donors in an Asian-associated ancestry cluster had fewer N-insertions in productive TCRs than the approximately 650-donor mean. This cohort had only TCR beta chains sequenced, and the lack of alpha or paired-chain data limited which features could be detected. A further reported finding was that TCR beta sequences accurately predicted the HLA-A and HLA-B alleles for most subjects in the first cohort. Across donors, most TCR sequences were observed very rarely, whereas some public TCRs were present in many individuals. In a later analysis, TCR association rates were found to vary across HLA loci, with the most associated TCRs seen for DRB1 alleles and the fewest for HLA-C alleles. Broadly in line with IMGT annotations, most TCR beta V segments showed up in productive rearrangements about 87% or about 30% of the time in an earlier analysis of roughly 590 of the donors. In vitro tests confirmed that a few of the cytomegalovirus-associated TCR beta chains recognize cytomegalovirus antigens. Several of the top co-occurrence clusters appeared to be linked to parvovirus B19, influenza, CMV and Epstein-Barr virus, according to a later analysis. Linkage disequilibrium might explain the correlated functional status among segregating V segments, but an unknown experimental factor could not be ruled out. The only immune exposure information available for the cohort was CMV serostatus. In both the original and validation cohorts, the classifier was reported to diagnose cytomegalovirus status with high specificity and sensitivity.

The cohort consisted of hundreds of healthy bone marrow donors. Cohort members were all nominally healthy when sampled, although unrecorded immune exposures were likely present. The donor was CMV seropositive and belonged to the group of more than 250 seropositive cohort members. Every donor gave a peripheral blood sample, and the peripheral blood mononuclear cells from that sample were used for TCR beta sequencing. The Qiagen DNeasy Blood Extraction Kit was used to extract genomic DNA from the blood cell samples. About this clone itself: This clone's antigen is unknown.

From cysteine to phenylalanine, the CDR3 is 14 amino acids long. The kept DNA is CDR3 alone, 42 bases in frame from the first base. V ends up 4 bases short and J 5 bases short, with an unmatched junction base count of 8. CDR1 and CDR2, per the germline V gene, are SGHRS and YFSETQ. Libraries were prepared through the immunoSEQ multiplex PCR assay. A mixture of 60 forward primers for TCR Vbeta segments and 13 reverse primers for TCR Jbeta segments was used in the multiplex PCR. The CDR3 region of rearranged TCR beta genes was amplified from genomic DNA by a multiplex PCR assay. The amplified TCR beta libraries were sequenced on the Illumina HiSeq System as 87-base-pair reads. Under the source paper's analysis protocol: Across the 700 or so repertoires, a later analysis counted 80 million or so unique TCR beta chains, approximately 10 million of which were shared by at least two donors. A nearest-neighbor algorithm error-corrected the raw reads and collapsed the reads into unique sequences, merging closely related sequences to remove PCR and sequencing errors. To assign V, D and J gene segments, CDR3 sequences were aligned to IMGT reference sequences. For a sequence to be retained, a match of at least six nucleotides was required to both a V gene segment and a J gene segment. A rearrangement was called productive if the CDR3 had no stop codons and remained in frame with V and J, and every other rearrangement was called non-productive. CDR3 was defined according to IMGT convention as the region running from the second conserved V-encoded cysteine to the conserved J-encoded phenylalanine. In an earlier analysis of around 640 of the donors, sequences lacking an unambiguous match to a single V gene segment were excluded. An earlier analysis of a few hundred of the donors called V segments functional above 56.7% productive rearrangements and segregating when the between-donor standard deviation exceeded 5%. A statistical classification framework was developed to diagnose cytomegalovirus status using the catalog of TCR beta chain sequences. In a later analysis, V and J genes were assigned by comparing TCR nucleotide sequences against IMGT/GENE-DB human TR gene sequences. The TCRdist pipeline was used in a later analysis to assign CDR3 sequences and most-parsimonious VDJ recombination scenarios. In a later analysis, every TCR beta chain was defined by the combination of its CDR3 amino acid sequence and its V-gene family, and reads without a unique V-gene family were dropped. A later analysis removed 592 highly shared, low-generation-probability nucleotide sequences to deal with suspected cross-contamination and a sequencing artifact. A later analysis calculated a clonal expansion index for each public chain from normalized within-repertoire ranks of inferred template counts. In a later analysis, generation probabilities were computed using a VDJ recombination model fitted to out-of-frame rearrangements, and the results were checked against IGoR. In a later analysis, hypergeometric tests were used to score TCR-TCR, TCR-HLA and TCR-CMV co-occurrence, with a repertoire-size bias correction applied to TCR pairs. To estimate false discovery rates, a later analysis permuted the HLA or CMV assignments 20 times. A later analysis grouped co-occurring TCRs with DBSCAN, adding TCRdist sequence similarity when clustering within HLA-allele-positive subsets. Repertoires with fewer than 30,000 or more than 120,000 public chains, plus five repertoires with anomalous nucleotide sharing, were excluded from co-occurrence clustering. TCRdb carries this immuneACCESS record with in-frame sequences only. Its versions omit some clonotypes, under half of them owing to an unresolved V gene in the studies checked, with the rest unexplained. V, J and clone size are taken as reported in that table, and D and trimming were inferred from the DNA itself. Per the sample table, the count is around 64,000 clones. The ten largest account for roughly 2.3% of the sample.

Material: PBMCs. The sequence is built from TRBV5-1 and TRBJ2-7, with 8 junctional bases fitting TRBD2. The receptor was isolated from a female donor in good health and CMV-seropositive. The encoded CDR3 is CASSPGGVQHEQYF. Read as DNA, the sequence is TGCGCCAGCAGCCCGGGAGGGGTTCAGCACGAGCAGTACTTC.